The entry below describes one T cell receptor beta chain. Germline V gene data show CDR1 as SGHTA and CDR2 as FQGNSA. Trimming took 1 base from V and 6 from J, leaving 8 bases between them. The CDR3 has 13 amino acids. This specimen belongs to a study of blood T cell repertoires in COVID-19. Study at large: Collection of acute and convalescent COVID-19 samples took place in the United States, Italy and Spain. Nucleic acid was either cDNA or gDNA, and it came from T cells, B-cell-depleted T cells, or PBMCs.

In the original analysis: Amplifying reference gene primers gave estimates of nucleated cell counts. Sequencing was performed with immunoSEQ multiplex PCR; in TCRdb, only in-frame clones are kept and a portion is missing. V, J and clone size derive from that table, while D and trimming were established from the DNA sequence. The repertoire holds tens of thousands of clones, 81% seen once, with approximately 40% in the top ten. This clonotype originated in an older man with acute or convalescent COVID-19. The sample consisted of peripheral blood. J is TRBJ2-3 and V is TRBV7-2; D gene unclear. CDR3 sequence: CASSLETEDTQYF. DNA of the CDR3: TGTGCCAGCAGCTTAGAGACTGAGGATACGCAGTATTTT.